This entry features one TCR beta chain sequence. The data belong to a study of blood T cell repertoires in COVID-19. Turning to the study itself: Donors in the United States, Italy and Spain gave samples during acute or convalescent COVID-19. Sample material is recorded as cDNA or gDNA derived from T cells, B-cell-depleted T cells, or PBMCs.

This CDR3 has 16 residues. The germline V gene has CDR1 SGHAT and CDR2 FQNNGV. Losses at the gene ends were 0 bases for V and 4 bases for J; bases not matched to a gene: 7. Methods used by the authors: Counts of nucleated cells, estimated from reference gene primer amplification, were obtained. Some clones are missing from TCRdb's copy, which holds only in-frame ones; the method was immunoSEQ multiplex PCR. V, J and clone size were drawn from that table, and D and trimming were deduced from the DNA. The sample carries 150,000 to 200,000 clones, 70% to 85% recorded once. This receptor was obtained from a woman older than 75 with acute or convalescent COVID-19. The chain employs TRBV11-2 and TRBJ2-7, with TRBD2 matching 9 bases. Sequencing was done on a sample of peripheral blood. CDR3 nucleotides: TGTGCCAGCAGCTTAGATGGTAGCGGGAGTTTGTACGAGCAGTACTTC. This sequence encodes CASSLDGSGSLYEQYF.